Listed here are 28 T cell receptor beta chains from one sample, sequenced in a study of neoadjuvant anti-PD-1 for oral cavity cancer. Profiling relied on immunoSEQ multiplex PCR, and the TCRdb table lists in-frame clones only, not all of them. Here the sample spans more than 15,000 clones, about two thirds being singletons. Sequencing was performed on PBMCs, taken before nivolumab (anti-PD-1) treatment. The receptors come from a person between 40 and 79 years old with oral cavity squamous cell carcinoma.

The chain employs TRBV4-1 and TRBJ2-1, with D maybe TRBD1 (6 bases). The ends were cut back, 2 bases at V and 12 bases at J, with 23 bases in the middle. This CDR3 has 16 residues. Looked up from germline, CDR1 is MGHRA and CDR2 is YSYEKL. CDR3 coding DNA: TGCGCCAGCAGCCAACCTCCCCGGACAGTACAAAGTTCGCAGTTCTTC. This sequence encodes CASSQPPRTVQSSQFF.

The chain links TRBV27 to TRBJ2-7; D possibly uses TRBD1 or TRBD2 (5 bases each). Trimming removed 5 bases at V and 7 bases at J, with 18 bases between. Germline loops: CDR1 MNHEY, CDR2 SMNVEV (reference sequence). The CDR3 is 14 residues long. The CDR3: CASSPMPGTWEQYF. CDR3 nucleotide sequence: TGTGCCAGCAGTCCCATGCCCGGGACCTGGGAGCAGTACTTC.

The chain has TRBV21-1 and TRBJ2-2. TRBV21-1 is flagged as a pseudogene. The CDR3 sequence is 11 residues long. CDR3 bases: TGTGCCAGCAGCAACACCGGGGAGCTGTTTTTT. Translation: CASSNTGELFF.

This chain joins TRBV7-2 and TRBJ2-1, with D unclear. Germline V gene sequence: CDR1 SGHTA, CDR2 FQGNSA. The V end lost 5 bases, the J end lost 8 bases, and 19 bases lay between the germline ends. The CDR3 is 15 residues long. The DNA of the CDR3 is TGTGCCAGCAGCCCTCGGGCAGGCAAGGCTGATGAGCAGTTCTTC. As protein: CASSPRAGKADEQFF.

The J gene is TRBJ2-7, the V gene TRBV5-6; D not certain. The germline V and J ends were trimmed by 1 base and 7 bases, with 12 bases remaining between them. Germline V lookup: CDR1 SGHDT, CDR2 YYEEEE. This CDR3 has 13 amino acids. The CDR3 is CASSLFSTGEQYF. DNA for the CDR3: TGTGCCAGCAGCTTGTTCTCGACGGGTGAGCAGTACTTC.

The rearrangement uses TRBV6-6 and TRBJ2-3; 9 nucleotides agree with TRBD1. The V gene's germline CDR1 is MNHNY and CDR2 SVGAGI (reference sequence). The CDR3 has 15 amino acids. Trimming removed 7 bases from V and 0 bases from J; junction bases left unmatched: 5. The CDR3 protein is CASNQQGASTDTQYF. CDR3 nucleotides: TGTGCCAGCAATCAACAGGGGGCGAGCACAGATACGCAGTATTTT.

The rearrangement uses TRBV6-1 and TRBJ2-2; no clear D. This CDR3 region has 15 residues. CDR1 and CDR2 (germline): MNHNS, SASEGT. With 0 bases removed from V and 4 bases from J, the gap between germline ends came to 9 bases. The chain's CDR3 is CASSEAREFTGELFF. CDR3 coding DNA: TGTGCCAGCAGTGAAGCGAGAGAGTTCACCGGGGAGCTGTTTTTT.

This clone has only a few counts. CDR3 in DNA: TGTGCCTGGAGCGGAAGGGAGCGGCAGCCCCAGCATTTT. It translates to CAWSGRERQPQHF. The chain links TRBV30 to TRBJ1-5; D not resolved. CDR3 length equals 13 residues. Germline V CDR1 and CDR2: GTSNPN, SVGIG (reference sequence). Trimming removed 3 bases at V and 7 bases at J, with 13 bases between. Drawing the rest from reference TRBV30 and TRBJ1-5, the complete variable domain is SQTIHQWPATLVQPVGSPLSLECTVEGTSNPNLYWYRQAAGRGLQLLFYSVGIGQISSEVPQNLSASRPQDRQFILSSKKLLLSDSGFYLCAWSGRERQPQHFGDGTRLSIL.

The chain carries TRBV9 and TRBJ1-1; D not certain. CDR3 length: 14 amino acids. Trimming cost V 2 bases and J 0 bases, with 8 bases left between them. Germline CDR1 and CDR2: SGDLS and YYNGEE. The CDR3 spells CASSVGTMNTEAFF. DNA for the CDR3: TGTGCCAGCAGCGTCGGTACGATGAACACTGAAGCTTTCTTT. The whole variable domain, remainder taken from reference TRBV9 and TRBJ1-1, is DSGVTQTPKHLITATGQRVTLRCSPRSGDLSVYWYQQSLDQGLQFLIQYYNGEERAKGNILERFSAQQFPDLHSELNLSSLELGDSALYFCASSVGTMNTEAFFGQGTRLTVV.

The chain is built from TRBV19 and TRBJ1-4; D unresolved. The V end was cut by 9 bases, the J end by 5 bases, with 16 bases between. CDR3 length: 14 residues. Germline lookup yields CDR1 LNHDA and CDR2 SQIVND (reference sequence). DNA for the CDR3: TGTGCCAGCGCACCACCTGGTTTCAATGAAAAACTGTTTTTT. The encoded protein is CASAPPGFNEKLFF.

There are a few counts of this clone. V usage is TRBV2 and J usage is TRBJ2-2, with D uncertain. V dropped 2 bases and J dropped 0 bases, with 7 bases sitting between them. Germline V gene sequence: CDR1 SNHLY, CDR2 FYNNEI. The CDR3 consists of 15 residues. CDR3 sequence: CASSERGTNTGELFF. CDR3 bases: TGTGCCAGCAGTGAAAGAGGCACGAACACCGGGGAGCTGTTTTTT.

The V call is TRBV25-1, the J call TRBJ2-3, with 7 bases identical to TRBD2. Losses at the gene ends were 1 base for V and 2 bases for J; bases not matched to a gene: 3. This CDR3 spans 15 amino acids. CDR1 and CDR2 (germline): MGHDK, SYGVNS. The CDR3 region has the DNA TGTGCCAGCAGTGAATCGCTAGCGGACACAGATACGCAGTATTTT. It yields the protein CASSESLADTDTQYF.

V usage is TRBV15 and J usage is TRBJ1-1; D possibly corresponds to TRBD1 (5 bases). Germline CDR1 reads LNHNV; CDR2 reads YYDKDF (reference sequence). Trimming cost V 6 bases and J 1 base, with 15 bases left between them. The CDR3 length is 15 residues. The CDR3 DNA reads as TGTGCCACCAGTAGCGCGGGACTGCAGAACACTGAAGCTTTCTTT. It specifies CATSSAGLQNTEAFF. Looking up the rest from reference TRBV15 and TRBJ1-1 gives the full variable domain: DAMVIQNPRYQVTQFGKPVTLSCSQTLNHNVMYWYQQKSSQAPKLLFHYYDKDFNNEADTPDNFQSRRPNTSFCFLDIRSPGLGDTAMYLCATSSAGLQNTEAFFGQGTRLTVV.

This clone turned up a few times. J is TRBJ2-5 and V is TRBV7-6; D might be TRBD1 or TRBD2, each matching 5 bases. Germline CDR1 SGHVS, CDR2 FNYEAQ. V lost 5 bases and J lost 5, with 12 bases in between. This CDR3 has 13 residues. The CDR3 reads CASSGWDGETQYF. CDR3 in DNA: TGTGCCAGCAGCGGCTGGGACGGCGAGACCCAGTACTTC.

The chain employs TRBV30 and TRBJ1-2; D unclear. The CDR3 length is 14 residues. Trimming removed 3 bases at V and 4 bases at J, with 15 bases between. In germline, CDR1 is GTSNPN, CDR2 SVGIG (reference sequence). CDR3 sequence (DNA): TGTGCCTGGAGACGCGGCAGGTTTGGCTATGGCTACACCTTC. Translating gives CAWRRGRFGYGYTF. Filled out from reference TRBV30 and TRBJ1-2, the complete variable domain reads SQTIHQWPATLVQPVGSPLSLECTVEGTSNPNLYWYRQAAGRGLQLLFYSVGIGQISSEVPQNLSASRPQDRQFILSSKKLLLSDSGFYLCAWRRGRFGYGYTFGSGTRLTVV.

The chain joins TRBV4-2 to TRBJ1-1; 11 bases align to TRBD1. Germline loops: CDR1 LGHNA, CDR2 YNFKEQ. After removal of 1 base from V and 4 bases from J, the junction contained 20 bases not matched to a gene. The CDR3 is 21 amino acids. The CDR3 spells CASSQVGLSWGQGVSGTEAFF. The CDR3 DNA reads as TGTGCCAGCAGCCAAGTCGGGTTGTCCTGGGGACAGGGGGTCTCAGGCACTGAAGCTTTCTTT.

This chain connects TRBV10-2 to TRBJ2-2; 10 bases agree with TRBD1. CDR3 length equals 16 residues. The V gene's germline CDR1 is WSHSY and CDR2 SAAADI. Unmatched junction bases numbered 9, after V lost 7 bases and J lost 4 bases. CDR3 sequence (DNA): TGCGCCAGCACCTCACCTGGGACAGGGGCCACCGGGGAGCTGTTTTTT. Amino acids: CASTSPGTGATGELFF.

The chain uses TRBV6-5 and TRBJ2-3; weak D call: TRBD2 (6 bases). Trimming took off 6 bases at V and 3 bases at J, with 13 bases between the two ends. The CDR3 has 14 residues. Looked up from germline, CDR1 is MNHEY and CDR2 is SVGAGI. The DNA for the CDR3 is TGTGCCAGCAGGGGACTCCTCCGGACAGATACGCAGTATTTT. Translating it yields CASRGLLRTDTQYF.

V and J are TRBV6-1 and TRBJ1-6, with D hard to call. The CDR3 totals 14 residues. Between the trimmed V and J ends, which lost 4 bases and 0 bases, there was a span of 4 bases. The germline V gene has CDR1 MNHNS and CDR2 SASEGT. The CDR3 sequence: CASSGDSYNSPLHF. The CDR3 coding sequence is TGTGCCAGCAGTGGTGACTCCTATAATTCACCCCTCCACTTT.

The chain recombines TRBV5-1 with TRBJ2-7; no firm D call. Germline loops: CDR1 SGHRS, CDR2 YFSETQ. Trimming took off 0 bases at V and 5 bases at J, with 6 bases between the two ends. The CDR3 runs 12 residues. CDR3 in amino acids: CASSLGSHEQYF. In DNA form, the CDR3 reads TGCGCCAGCAGCTTGGGGTCTCACGAGCAGTACTTC.

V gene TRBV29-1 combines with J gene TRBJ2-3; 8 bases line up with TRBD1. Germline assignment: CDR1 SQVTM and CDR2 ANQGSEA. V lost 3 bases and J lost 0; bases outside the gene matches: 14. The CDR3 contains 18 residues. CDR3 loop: CSVDGWTGQGASTDTQYF. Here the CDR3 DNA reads TGCAGCGTTGACGGTTGGACAGGCCAGGGGGCTAGCACAGATACGCAGTATTTT.

The CDR3 DNA reads as TGCGCCAGCAGCCGATTAGTGAACCGGTGGACAGGGGTACGGGAGCAGTACTTC. It codes for CASSRLVNRWTGVREQYF. The chain joins TRBV5-1 to TRBJ2-7; 9 bases match TRBD1. Germline V gene sequence: CDR1 SGHRS, CDR2 YFSETQ. With V trimmed by 4 bases and J by 7 bases, 21 bases remained unmatched. The CDR3 runs to 18 residues.

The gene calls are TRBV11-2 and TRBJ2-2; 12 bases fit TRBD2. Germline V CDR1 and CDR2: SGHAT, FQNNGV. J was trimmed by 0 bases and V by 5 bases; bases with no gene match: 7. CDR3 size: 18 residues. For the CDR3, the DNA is TGTGCCAGCAGCCTGCGACTAGCGGGGGCCGCGAACACCGGGGAGCTGTTTTTT. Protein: CASSLRLAGAANTGELFF.

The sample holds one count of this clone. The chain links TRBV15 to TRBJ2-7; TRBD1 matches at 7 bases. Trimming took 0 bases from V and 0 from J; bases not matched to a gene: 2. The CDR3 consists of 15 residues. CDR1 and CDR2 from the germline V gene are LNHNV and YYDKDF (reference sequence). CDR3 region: CATSRDRDSSYEQYF. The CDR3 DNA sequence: TGTGCCACCAGCAGAGATCGGGACAGCTCCTACGAGCAGTACTTC.

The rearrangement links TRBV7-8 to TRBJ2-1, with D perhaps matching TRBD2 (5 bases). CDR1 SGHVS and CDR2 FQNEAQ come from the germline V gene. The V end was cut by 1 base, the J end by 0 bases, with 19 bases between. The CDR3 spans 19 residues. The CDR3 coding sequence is TGTGCCAGCAGCTTAGAGTCATCCCGTTGGGAGAACTCCTACAATGAGCAGTTCTTC. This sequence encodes CASSLESSRWENSYNEQFF.

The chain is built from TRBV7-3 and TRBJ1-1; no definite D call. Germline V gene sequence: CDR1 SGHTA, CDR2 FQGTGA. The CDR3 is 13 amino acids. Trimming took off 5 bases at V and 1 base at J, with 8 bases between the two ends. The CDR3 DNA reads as TGTGCCAGCAGCCCACACAAGAACACTGAAGCTTTCTTT. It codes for CASSPHKNTEAFF.

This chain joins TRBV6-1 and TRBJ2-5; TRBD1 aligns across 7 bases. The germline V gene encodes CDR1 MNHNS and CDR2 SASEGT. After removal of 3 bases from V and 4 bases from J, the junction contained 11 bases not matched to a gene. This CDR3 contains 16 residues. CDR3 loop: CASSEFEGARLETQYF. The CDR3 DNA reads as TGTGCCAGCAGTGAGTTCGAGGGGGCGCGGTTAGAGACCCAGTACTTC.

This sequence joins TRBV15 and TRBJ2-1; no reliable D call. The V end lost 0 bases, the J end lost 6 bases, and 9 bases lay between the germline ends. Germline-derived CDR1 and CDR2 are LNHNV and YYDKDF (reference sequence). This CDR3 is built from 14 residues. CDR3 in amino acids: CATSRDVVANEQFF. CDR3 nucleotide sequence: TGTGCCACCAGCAGAGACGTTGTAGCCAATGAGCAGTTCTTC.